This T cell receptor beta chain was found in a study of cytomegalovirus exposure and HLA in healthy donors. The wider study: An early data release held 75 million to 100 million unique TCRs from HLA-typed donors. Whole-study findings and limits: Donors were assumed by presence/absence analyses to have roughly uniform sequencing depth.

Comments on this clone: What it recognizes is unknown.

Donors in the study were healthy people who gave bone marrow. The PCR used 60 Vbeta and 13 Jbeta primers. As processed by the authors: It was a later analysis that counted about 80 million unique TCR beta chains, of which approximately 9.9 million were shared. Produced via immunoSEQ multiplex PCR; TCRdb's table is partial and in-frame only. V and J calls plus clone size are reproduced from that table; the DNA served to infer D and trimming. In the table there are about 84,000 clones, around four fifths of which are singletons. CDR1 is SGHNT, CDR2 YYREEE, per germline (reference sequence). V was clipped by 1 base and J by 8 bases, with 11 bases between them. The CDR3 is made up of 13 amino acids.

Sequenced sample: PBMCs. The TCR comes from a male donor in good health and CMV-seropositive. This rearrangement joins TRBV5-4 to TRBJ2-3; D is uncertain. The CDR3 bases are TGTGCCAGCAGCTTGCTGTCTTCGAGTACGCAGTATTTT. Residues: CASSLLSSSTQYF.